The source of this T cell receptor beta chain is a study of blood T cells in healthy people across ages. Broader study findings: Per million T cells, the diversity of TCR beta decreased roughly linearly as age advanced.

About this clonotype: The target antigen is unknown. A much larger clone lies a single base off, so this may be a read error.

It was with a sample-barcoded 5' primer and a J-beta primer mix that a second PCR of about 7 to 12 cycles was run. Each cDNA molecule, via a template-switch adaptor with 12 random nucleotides, was tagged. TCRdb processed the 5' RACE reads anew with MiXCR; each CDR3 protein has one entry. Among 380,000 or so distinct CDR3 sequences listed, roughly half were seen once. The CDR3 covers 15 residues. Germline V lookup: CDR1 GTSNPN, CDR2 SVGIG (reference sequence). Isolation of PBMCs gave at least 7 million cells per sample. The source of this sequence is a man in his sixties in good health. The specimen was blood. V and J are TRBV30 and TRBJ2-1; perhaps TRBD1 as D (6 bases). The CDR3 reads CAWSGGPRSYNERFF. The CDR3 DNA reads TGTGCCTGGAGTGGGGGGCCCCGCTCCTACAATGAGCGGTTCTTC.